The present T cell receptor (beta chain) was sequenced within a study of OX40 agonist ivuxolimab in advanced cancers. Looking at the study overall: Every 2 weeks, patients got intravenous ivuxolimab at one of six dose levels (0.01-10 mg/kg).

V dropped 4 bases and J dropped 4 bases, with 19 bases sitting between them. The germline V gene encodes CDR1 SGHVS and CDR2 FQNEAQ. The CDR3 is 16 residues long. Profiled with immunoSEQ multiplex PCR; TCRdb holds only in-frame clones, not every one. The table has fewer than 130,000 clones, approximately 90% seen once. This clonotype originated in an adult with an advanced solid tumor such as melanoma, head and neck, liver or kidney cancer. Specimen: CD4+ or CD8+ T cells sorted from blood, collected in a trial of the OX40 agonist ivuxolimab. The chain combines TRBV7-8 with TRBJ2-5; D tentatively reads TRBD1 or TRBD2 (5 bases each). CDR3 coding DNA: TGTGCCAGCAGCTACTCCGGGACCCGGGTGGGAGAGACCCAGTACTTC. It encodes CASSYSGTRVGETQYF.